Listed below are T cell receptor beta chains from one sample, sequenced in a study of glioma-infiltrating T cells. TCRdb used MiXCR to reprocess the multiplex PCR reads, holding one entry per CDR3 protein. This table has more than 95,000 distinct CDR3 sequences, roughly 24% appearing once. The sample taken for sequencing was glioma tissue, nonneoplastic brain tissue, or PBMCs (not recorded which). Every receptor here comes from a human donor with low-grade glioma or glioblastoma, undergoing nonglioma brain surgery, or in good health (not recorded which). Both conserved end residues are trimmed from each CDR3. Fields, in order: V gene, J gene, CDR3 protein.

TRBV7-2,TRBJ2-5,ASSLVYGQETQY
TRBV7-2,TRBJ2-7,ASSYDSYEQY
TRBV14,TRBJ2-7,ASSPPGSGSYEQY
TRBV6-1,TRBJ2-7,ASRDLGAYEQY
TRBV28,TRBJ1-1,AIRLSRNSNTEAF
TRBV7-8,TRBJ2-1,ASSFLASGNPAQF
TRBV7-6,TRBJ1-3,ASSTSDRGLYSGNTIY
TRBV7-2,TRBJ2-3,ASSRTGTADTQY
TRBV2,TRBJ2-1,ASSAGLAGPNGQF
TRBV20-1,TRBJ1-1,SARDQPGAF
TRBV6-2/TRBV6-3,TRBJ2-1,ASSYSALAGLTRSYNEQF
TRBV28,TRBJ2-7,ASKPGQGRYEQY
TRBV7-2,TRBJ2-7,ASSVSDGHEQY
TRBV11-2,TRBJ2-4,ASSWGWSGKGGNIQY
TRBV6-6,TRBJ2-3,ASSYSGTSGTDTQY
TRBV10-3,TRBJ2-7,AISESPSGTVEQY
TRBV20-1,TRBJ2-1,SAIGQGTNEQF
TRBV3-1,TRBJ2-7,ASSQGYNYEQY
TRBV9,TRBJ2-1,ASSGPGGGSEDEQF
TRBV18,TRBJ1-1,ASLQDVDTEAF
TRBV28,TRBJ2-1,ASSGASGKYSSYNEQF
TRBV5-1,TRBJ2-3,ASSQGFSYQDTQY
TRBV4-3,TRBJ1-2,ASSQDRGVGPSYGYT
TRBV7-9,TRBJ2-3,ASSLVTAGVNTQY
TRBV12-3/TRBV12-4,TRBJ1-5,ASTLGTGVIQPQH
TRBV7-9,TRBJ2-7,ASSPGTVLD
TRBV12-3/TRBV12-4,TRBJ2-3,ATQSAGTASTDTQY
TRBV6-1,TRBJ2-3,ASRIQSYMQY
TRBV15,TRBJ1-2,ATSTTPRRGNYYGYT
TRBV7-3,TRBJ2-3,PSSITDTQY
TRBV7-9,TRBJ2-3,ASSPTDTQY
TRBV4-2,TRBJ2-7,ASSQEPGTGGYEQY
TRBV10-3,TRBJ1-1,AISEIGYTEAF
TRBV27,TRBJ2-3,ASSFPTGGNTDTQY
TRBV29-1,TRBJ2-1,SVVRLGEQF
TRBV27,TRBJ2-7,ASSTGLAYEQY
TRBV4-3,TRBJ2-7,ASSHSTGSSYEQY
TRBV7-2,TRBJ2-1,ASSSGLAGGLSYNEQF
TRBV12-3/TRBV12-4,TRBJ2-7,ASSLGQAIAGGLKEKY
TRBV6-2/TRBV6-3,TRBJ2-2,ASSYYHTGELF